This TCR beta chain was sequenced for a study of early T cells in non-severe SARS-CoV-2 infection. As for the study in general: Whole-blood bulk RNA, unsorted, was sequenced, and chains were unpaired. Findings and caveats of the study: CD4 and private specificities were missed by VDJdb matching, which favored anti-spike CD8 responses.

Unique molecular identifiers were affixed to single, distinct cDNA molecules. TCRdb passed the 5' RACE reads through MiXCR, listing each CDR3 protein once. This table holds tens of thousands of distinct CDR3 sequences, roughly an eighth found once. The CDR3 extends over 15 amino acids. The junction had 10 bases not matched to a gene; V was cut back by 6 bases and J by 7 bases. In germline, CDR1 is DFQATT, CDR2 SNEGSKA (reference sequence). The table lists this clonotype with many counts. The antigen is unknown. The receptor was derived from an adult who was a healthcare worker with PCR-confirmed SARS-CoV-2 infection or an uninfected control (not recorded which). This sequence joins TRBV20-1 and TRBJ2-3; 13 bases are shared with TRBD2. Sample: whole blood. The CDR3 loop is CSADGLAGEGNTQYF. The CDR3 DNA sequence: TGCAGTGCCGACGGACTAGCGGGGGAGGGGAATACGCAGTATTTT.